These 8 T cell receptor beta chains share one sample of origin, sequenced in a study of early stage breast cancer tumors. TCRdb's table, derived via immunoSEQ multiplex PCR, lists solely in-frame clones and lacks some. Seen here are nearly 70,000 clones, approximately 80% observed once, and the top ten hold 4.7%. The sequencing input was blood. The source of these receptors is a person aged 35 to 50 with breast cancer.

J is TRBJ2-7 and V is TRBV27; 7 bases fit TRBD1. This CDR3 comprises 14 residues. CDR1 is MNHEY, CDR2 SMNVEV, per germline (reference sequence). V trimming: 3 bases; J trimming: 5 bases; junction bases outside the gene matches: 7. CDR3 coding DNA: TGTGCCAGCAGTTTCGGAGACAGGGCCGACGAGCAGTACTTC. It specifies CASSFGDRADEQYF.

This chain links TRBV10-3 with TRBJ1-4; D perhaps matches TRBD1 (5 bases). This CDR3 has 13 amino acids. V was trimmed by 0 bases and J by 8 bases, leaving 7 bases between them. CDR1 and CDR2 from the germline V gene are ENHRY and SYGVKD. The CDR3 coding sequence is TGTGCCATCAGTGAGTCTGGGGGGGAAAAACTGTTTTTT. Translation: CAISESGGEKLFF.

The rearrangement links TRBV28 to TRBJ2-3; 11 positions agree with TRBD1. Germline assignment: CDR1 MDHEN and CDR2 SYDVKM. Losses at the gene ends were 4 bases for V and 4 bases for J; bases not matched to a gene: 4. The CDR3 consists of 15 residues. CDR3 protein: CASSSDRGLSDTQYF. CDR3 nucleotide sequence: TGTGCCAGCAGTTCGGACAGGGGGCTTTCAGATACGCAGTATTTT.

This chain links TRBV9 with TRBJ2-3; D gene unclear. The CDR3 covers 15 residues. The V end lost 0 bases, the J end lost 2 bases, and 10 bases lay between the germline ends. Looked up from germline, CDR1 is SGDLS and CDR2 is YYNGEE. The CDR3 DNA reads TGTGCCAGCAGCGTAGCCCCCTCACACACAGATACGCAGTATTTT. Translated, it gives CASSVAPSHTDTQYF.

The CDR3 sequence: CASSPLTEQYF. The CDR3 DNA is TGTGCCAGCAGTCCCTTGACTGAGCAGTACTTC. The chain has TRBV28 and TRBJ2-7; D remains unclear. Germline V gene data show CDR1 as MDHEN and CDR2 as SYDVKM. CDR3 size: 11 residues. The ends were cut back, 5 bases at V and 7 bases at J, with 9 bases in the middle.

This clone was counted between two and nine times. This rearrangement joins TRBV19 to TRBJ2-1; D perhaps matches TRBD1 (5 bases). CDR1 and CDR2 from the germline V gene are LNHDA and SQIVND (reference sequence). The germline V and J ends were trimmed by 4 bases and 3 bases, with 10 bases remaining between them. The CDR3 contains 14 residues. As DNA, the CDR3 is TGTGCCAGTAGTAAGTGGGGCCGCTACAATGAGCAGTTCTTC. Amino acids: CASSKWGRYNEQFF.

The gene calls are TRBV6-4 and TRBJ2-7; perhaps D is TRBD1 or TRBD2 (6 bases each). This CDR3 is 16 amino acids long. Trimming took off 0 bases at V and 3 bases at J, with 15 bases between the two ends. Germline V gene lookup returns CDR1 MRHNA and CDR2 SNTAGT. CDR3 loop: CASSDSRSGADYEQYF. CDR3 DNA sequence: TGTGCCAGCAGTGACTCGAGGTCGGGGGCTGACTACGAGCAGTACTTC.

The V gene is TRBV7-8, the J gene TRBJ1-5; 8 bases are shared with TRBD1. With 4 bases clipped from V and 4 bases from J, the junction kept 6 bases outside the gene matches. This CDR3 is built from 15 residues. CDR1 is SGHVS and CDR2 is FQNEAQ in the germline V gene. Written as DNA, the CDR3 is TGTGCCAGCAGCTGGGGGACAGGTGGGAATCAGCCCCAGCATTTT. It is translated as CASSWGTGGNQPQHF.